This TCR beta chain derives from a study of blood T cell repertoires in COVID-19. Sequenced by immunoSEQ multiplex PCR; TCRdb stores in-frame clones only, minus some. The sample lists approximately 200,000 clones, around 82% occurring once. This clonotype originated in a woman between 55 and 75 years old with acute or convalescent COVID-19. Sequencing used peripheral blood.

CDR3 DNA: TGTGCCAGCAGCCAAGCCGCCGGGACCTACAATGAGCAGTTCTTC. Protein sequence: CASSQAAGTYNEQFF. This chain joins TRBV3-1 (or the pseudogene TRBV3-2) and TRBJ2-1, with a weak D call TRBD2 (5 bases). V shed 1 base and J shed 2 bases, with 9 bases lying between them. Germline V gene data show CDR1 as LGHDT and CDR2 as YNNKEL (reference sequence). CDR3 length: 15 residues.